The 5 T cell receptor beta chains in this list originate from one sample, sequenced in a study of Tregs in tolerant kidney transplant recipients. Only in-frame clones appear in the TCRdb table, and some are missing; sequencing was by immunoSEQ multiplex PCR. The data contain about 69,000 clones, around 90% of them singletons. The material was CD4+ T cells from blood, obtained before the transplant. These receptors originate from a human donor who received a combined kidney and bone marrow transplant.

J is TRBJ2-1 and V is TRBV6-5; 11 bases fit TRBD2. The V gene's germline CDR1 is MNHEY and CDR2 SVGAGI. This CDR3 has 14 amino acids. The V and J ends lost 2 bases and 13 bases, in that order; junction bases with no gene match: 7. CDR3 DNA: TGTGCCAGCAGTTACCGGTCTAGCGGGAGGAATCAGTTCTTC. Protein product: CASSYRSSGRNQFF.

The rearrangement joins TRBV9 to TRBJ1-2; 10 bases are shared with TRBD1. Germline CDR1 SGDLS, CDR2 YYNGEE. J lost 5 bases, V lost 0 bases, and 4 bases had no gene match. The CDR3 runs 15 residues. The CDR3 DNA reads as TGTGCCAGCAGCGTAGAATGGGGACAGGGGTATGGCTACACCTTC. Its protein product is CASSVEWGQGYGYTF.

This chain links TRBV5-4 with TRBJ2-3; no definite D call. CDR3 length: 13 residues. From germline, CDR1 is SGHNT and CDR2 YYREEE (reference sequence). The V and J ends lost 4 bases and 3 bases respectively, with 9 bases between them. The CDR3 spells CASSVTSTDTQYF. The CDR3 DNA reads TGTGCCAGCAGCGTCACATCTACAGATACGCAGTATTTT.

The chain recombines TRBV30 with TRBJ2-7, with D maybe TRBD1 (6 bases). V lost 0 bases, J lost 1 base, and 22 bases lay in between. Germline V gene lookup returns CDR1 GTSNPN and CDR2 SVGIG (reference sequence). The CDR3 contains 18 residues. This CDR3 is CAWSVIRGGKHGSYEQYF. The CDR3 DNA follows: TGTGCCTGGAGTGTTATCAGGGGTGGGAAGCACGGATCCTACGAGCAGTACTTC.

The genes are TRBV19 and TRBJ2-1, with TRBD2 identical over 9 bases. Per germline, CDR1 LNHDA and CDR2 SQIVND (reference sequence). Trimming removed 1 base from V and 7 bases from J; junction bases left unmatched: 5. The CDR3 contains 15 residues. In DNA form, the CDR3 reads TGTGCCAGTAGTATAGTTGCTAGCGGGGTAAATGAGCAGTTCTTC. This sequence encodes CASSIVASGVNEQFF.